Shown below are 4 T cell receptor beta chains from a single sample sequenced in a study of T cells in localized non-small cell lung cancer. The assay was immunoSEQ multiplex PCR, and TCRdb's table has in-frame clones only and misses some. The table lists more than 2,500 clones, under 30% of them singletons. The sequences come from lung tumor tissue, collected before any cancer treatment. These receptors were collected from a female donor older than 55 with stage II squamous cell lung carcinoma.

This clone is termed medium-sized (0.01 to 0.1%). This chain uses TRBV28 with TRBJ2-1, with D possibly being TRBD2 (6 bases). Germline V gene sequence: CDR1 MDHEN, CDR2 SYDVKM. Trimming took 2 bases from V and 10 from J, leaving 12 bases between them. The CDR3 is 13 amino acids. As DNA, the CDR3 is TGTGCCAGCAGTTTACTCGGGGGTCGAGAGCAGTTCTTC. Encoded protein: CASSLLGGREQFF.

In its sample, this clone is medium-sized (0.01 to 0.1%). V and J are TRBV6-8 and TRBJ2-7; no firm D call. V gave up 4 bases and J gave up 7 bases, with 20 bases separating them. CDR1 is MNHGY and CDR2 is SAAAGT in the germline V gene. The CDR3 is 15 amino acids. The CDR3 DNA reads as TGTGCCAGCAGTTTGAGTGGGCATGGCTCTTGGGAGCAGTACTTC. Amino acid sequence: CASSLSGHGSWEQYF.

The gene calls are TRBV9 and TRBJ1-1, with a possible D match to TRBD1 (5 bases). Trimming removed 3 bases from V and 5 bases from J, with 11 bases in between. This CDR3 is built from 13 residues. Germline V gives CDR1 SGDLS, CDR2 YYNGEE. The CDR3 DNA reads as TGTGCCAGCAGCGCCGACGAGGGGACTGAAGCTTTCTTT. Translating gives CASSADEGTEAFF.

This clone is hyperexpanded in the sample. V usage is TRBV6-8 and J usage is TRBJ2-5; 8 bases align to TRBD1. Per germline, CDR1 MNHGY and CDR2 SAAAGT. This CDR3 region has 13 residues. V shed 6 bases, J shed 5 bases, and the junction held 5 bases outside the gene matches. CDR3 DNA: TGTGCCAGCAGCCCCGACAGGGGTGAGACCCAGTACTTC. Encoded protein: CASSPDRGETQYF.